The 11 T cell receptor beta chains reported below all come from one sample, sequenced in a study of blood T cells in healthy people across ages. A second PCR, run for about 6 to 11 cycles, used a sample-barcoded 5' primer plus a J-beta primer mix. TCRdb re-analysed the 5' RACE reads in MiXCR, keeping a single row per CDR3 protein. The table includes about 1.7 million distinct CDR3 sequences, 28% detected once. The source material was blood. These receptors were obtained from a woman aged 30 to 39 in good health.

This rearrangement joins TRBV2 to TRBJ2-7; TRBD2 is a possible D gene (5 bases). Trimming left V 5 bases short and J 1 base short, with 18 bases between. The CDR3 extends over 16 amino acids. Germline CDR1 is SNHLY and CDR2 is FYNNEI. This chain's CDR3 is CASSKLQTEVSYEQYF. Here the CDR3 DNA reads TGTGCCAGCAGTAAACTTCAGACGGAGGTTTCCTACGAGCAGTACTTC.

This clonotype was observed many times. V gene TRBV12-3 or TRBV12-4 combines with J gene TRBJ2-1, with TRBD1 matching over 8 bases. The CDR3 is 15 residues long. After removal of 3 bases from V and 9 bases from J, the junction contained 10 bases not matched to a gene. CDR3 nucleotide sequence: TGTGCCAGCAGTTTGTCGGGACAGGTTTTTGGTGAGCAGTTCTTC. Amino acids: CASSLSGQVFGEQFF.

In the case of this clonotype: At one boundary the junction diverges from the germline segment, which might be a read error. The V gene is TRBV7-9, the J gene TRBJ2-6; TRBD1 aligns across 9 bases. In germline, CDR1 is SEHNR, CDR2 FQNEAQ (reference sequence). The CDR3 runs 18 residues. CDR3 sequence (DNA): TGTGCCAGCAGCCTGACCTTACAGGGGGCTACTGGGGCCAACGTCCCGACTTTC. Amino acids: CASSLTLQGATGANVPTF.

This rearrangement joins TRBV20-1 to TRBJ1-5; TRBD1 is a possible D gene (6 bases). Trimming took 3 bases from V and 2 from J, leaving 17 bases between them. Germline CDR1 is DFQATT and CDR2 is SNEGSKA (reference sequence). The CDR3 has 16 amino acids. CDR3 sequence reads: CSASSPGGRGNQPQHF. In DNA, the CDR3 is TGCAGTGCTAGCTCCCCCGGGGGCCGGGGCAATCAGCCCCAGCATTTT.

This clonotype has more than one count but fewer than ten. This chain uses TRBV5-1 with TRBJ1-2, with D possibly being TRBD1 (5 bases). The CDR3 runs 13 residues. Trimming cost V 4 bases and J 6 bases, with 13 bases left between them. Germline values: CDR1 SGHRS, CDR2 YFSETQ. The CDR3, as DNA: TGCGCCAGCAGCAACCCTTCGGGGGATGGCTACACCTTC. Its protein product is CASSNPSGDGYTF.

The V gene is TRBV7-9, the J gene TRBJ1-1; D is perhaps TRBD1 (6 bases). V lost 5 bases to trimming and J lost 5 bases, with 15 bases between them. In germline, CDR1 is SEHNR, CDR2 FQNEAQ (reference sequence). The CDR3 contains 14 residues. The CDR3 region is CASSPLRGATEAFF. CDR3 coding DNA: TGTGCCAGCAGCCCCCTCCGGGGGGCAACTGAAGCTTTCTTT. The full variable domain, with the rest looked up from reference TRBV7-9 and TRBJ1-1, is DTGVSQNPRHKITKRGQNVTFRCDPISEHNRLYWYRQTLGQGPEFLTYFQNEAQLEKSRLLSDRFSAERPKGSFSTLEIQRTEQGDSAMYLCASSPLRGATEAFFGQGTRLTVV.

The CDR3 sequence: CATPSGWPSYEQYF. The CDR3 nucleotides read TGTGCCACCCCCTCGGGGTGGCCGTCCTACGAGCAGTACTTC. This chain links TRBV12-3 or TRBV12-4 with TRBJ2-7; maybe TRBD2 (5 bases). Trimming stripped 10 bases from V and 1 base from J, with 17 bases between. The CDR3 runs 14 residues.

The rearrangement links TRBV12-3 or TRBV12-4 to TRBJ1-2; D remains unclear. V was clipped by 6 bases and J by 7 bases, with 15 bases between them. The CDR3 extends over 13 amino acids. The CDR3 reads CASRVGLLVGYTF. CDR3 bases: TGTGCCAGCAGGGTTGGACTCCTGGTTGGCTACACCTTC.

This chain uses TRBV20-1 with TRBJ2-7; 9 bases are a match to TRBD2. Germline-derived CDR1 and CDR2 are DFQATT and SNEGSKA (reference sequence). The CDR3 loop spans 15 amino acids. V was pared by 2 bases and J by 3 bases, with 8 bases of the junction left unmatched. Here the CDR3 reads CSARTVTSGNYEQYF. In DNA form, the CDR3 reads TGCAGTGCTAGAACGGTGACTAGCGGAAACTACGAGCAGTACTTC.

As to this clonotype: This may arise from a read error, as a much more abundant clone is one base away. The chain has TRBV9 and TRBJ2-7; possible D gene TRBD1, 6 bases. The germline V gene encodes CDR1 SGDLS and CDR2 YYNGEE. CDR3 length: 14 residues. The CDR3 loop is CAGSVEAGDGEQYF. The CDR3 DNA is TGTGCCGGCAGCGTAGAGGCAGGGGATGGCGAGCAGTACTTC.

Many counts were recorded for this clonotype. The chain carries TRBV28 and TRBJ1-2; TRBD1 matches 7 bases. This CDR3 spans 14 amino acids. J lost 3 bases, V lost 3 bases, and 4 bases had no gene match. Germline CDR1 and CDR2: MDHEN and SYDVKM. The CDR3 region has the DNA TGTGCCAGCAGTTTGTGGGACAGTGACTATGGCTACACCTTC. Its protein is CASSLWDSDYGYTF.